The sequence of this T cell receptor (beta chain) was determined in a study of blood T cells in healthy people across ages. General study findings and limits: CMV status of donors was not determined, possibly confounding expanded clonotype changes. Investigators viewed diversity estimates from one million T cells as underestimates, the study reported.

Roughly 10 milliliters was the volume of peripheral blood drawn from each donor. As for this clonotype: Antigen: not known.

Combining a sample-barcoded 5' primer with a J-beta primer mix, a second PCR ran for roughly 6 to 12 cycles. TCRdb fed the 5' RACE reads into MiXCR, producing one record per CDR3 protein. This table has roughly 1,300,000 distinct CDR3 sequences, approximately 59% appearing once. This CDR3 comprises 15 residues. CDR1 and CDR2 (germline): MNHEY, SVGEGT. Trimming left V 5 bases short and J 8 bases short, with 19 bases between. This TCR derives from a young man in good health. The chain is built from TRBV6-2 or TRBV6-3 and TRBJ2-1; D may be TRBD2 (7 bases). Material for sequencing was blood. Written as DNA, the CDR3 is TGTGCCAGCAGTACGGGTGGGGGGGCCTGGGATGAGCAGTTCTTC. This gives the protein CASSTGGGAWDEQFF.